This is a list of T cell receptor beta chains from one sample in a study of shared clonotypes between healthy human individuals. Libraries were prepared by immunoSEQ multiplex PCR; TCRdb keeps only in-frame clonotypes and omits some of them. The data show about 530,000 clones, about 96% seen once. Sequenced material: naive CD4+ T cells sorted from blood. The receptors here all came from a woman younger than 45 in good health. The CDR3 runs from the conserved cysteine through the conserved F or W. The D gene is left open where the match is weak. Clone size, where shown, is once, few, many, or a class for clones that have expanded.

D: .
J: TRBJ2-1
size: .
V: TRBV5-8
DNA: TGTGCCAGCAGCTTGGGAGGAGGGCACATCCTTTACAATGAGCAGTTCTTC
CDR3: CASSLGGGHILYNEQFF

D: TRBD1
J: TRBJ1-4
size: .
V: TRBV7-9
DNA: TGTGCCAGCAGCTTAGGACAGGCGAGGACAGGAACTAATGAAAAACTGTTTTTT
CDR3: CASSLGQARTGTNEKLFF

D: TRBD1
J: TRBJ2-7
size: .
V: TRBV4-1
DNA: TGCGCCAGCAGCCAAGTTTCGGAGGCCAGGGGGACCTACGAGCAGTACTTC
CDR3: CASSQVSEARGTYEQYF

D: .
J: TRBJ1-6
size: .
V: TRBV7-8
DNA: TGTGCCAGCAGCGAAACCGCAGGGGTTCGCCTCCACTTT
CDR3: CASSETAGVRLHF

D: TRBD1
J: TRBJ2-2
size: .
V: TRBV5-4
DNA: TGTGCCAGCAGATACGGGACAGGGAACACCGGGGAGCTGTTTTTT
CDR3: CASRYGTGNTGELFF

D: .
J: TRBJ2-3
size: .
V: TRBV29-1
DNA: TGCAGCGTTGAAGATCAGCTGACAGATACGCAGTATTTT
CDR3: CSVEDQLTDTQYF

D: .
J: TRBJ2-7
size: .
V: TRBV5-6
DNA: TGTGCCAGCAGCTTGGACCCAGCCGGGATCAGATCCTACGAGCAGTACTTC
CDR3: CASSLDPAGIRSYEQYF

D: TRBD1
J: TRBJ1-4
size: few
V: TRBV28
DNA: TGTGCCAGCAGTACAGGGGGCTACGTCGTGGATGAAAAACTGTTTTTT
CDR3: CASSTGGYVVDEKLFF

D: .
J: TRBJ2-1
size: .
V: TRBV9
DNA: TGTGCCAGCAGCCCCCGCTCCTGGACAGATGAGCAGTTCTTC
CDR3: CASSPRSWTDEQFF

D: .
J: TRBJ1-1
size: .
V: TRBV2
DNA: TGTGCCAGCAGGAGGAACACTGAAGCTTTCTTT
CDR3: CASRRNTEAFF